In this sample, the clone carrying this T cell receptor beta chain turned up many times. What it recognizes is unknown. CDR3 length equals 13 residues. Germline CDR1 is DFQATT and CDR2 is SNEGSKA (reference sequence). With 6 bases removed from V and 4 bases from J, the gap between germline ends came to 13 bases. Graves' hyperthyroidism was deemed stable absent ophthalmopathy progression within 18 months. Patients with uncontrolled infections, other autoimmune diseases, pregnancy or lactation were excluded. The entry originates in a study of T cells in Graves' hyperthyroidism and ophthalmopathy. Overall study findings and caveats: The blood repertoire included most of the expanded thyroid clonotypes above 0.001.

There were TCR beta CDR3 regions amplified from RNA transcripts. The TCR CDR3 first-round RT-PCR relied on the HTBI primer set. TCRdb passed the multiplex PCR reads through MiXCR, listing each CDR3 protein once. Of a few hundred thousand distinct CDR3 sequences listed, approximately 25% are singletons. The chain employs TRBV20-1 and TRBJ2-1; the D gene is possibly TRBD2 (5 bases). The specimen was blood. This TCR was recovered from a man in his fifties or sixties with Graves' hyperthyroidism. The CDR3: CSAPRGSYNEQFF. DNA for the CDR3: TGCAGTGCCCCTAGAGGGTCATACAATGAGCAGTTCTTC.